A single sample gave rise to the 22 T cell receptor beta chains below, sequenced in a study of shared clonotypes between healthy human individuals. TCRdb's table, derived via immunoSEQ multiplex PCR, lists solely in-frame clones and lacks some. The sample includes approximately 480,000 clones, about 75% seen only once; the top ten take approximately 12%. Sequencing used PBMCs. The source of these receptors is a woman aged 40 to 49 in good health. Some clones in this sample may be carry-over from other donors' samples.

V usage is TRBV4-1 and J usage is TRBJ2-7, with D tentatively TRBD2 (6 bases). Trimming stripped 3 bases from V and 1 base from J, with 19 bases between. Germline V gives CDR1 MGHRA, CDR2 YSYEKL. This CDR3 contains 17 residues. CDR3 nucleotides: TGCGCCAGCAGCCAGTTGGGGGGATCCACCAATTCCTACGAGCAGTACTTC. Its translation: CASSQLGGSTNSYEQYF.

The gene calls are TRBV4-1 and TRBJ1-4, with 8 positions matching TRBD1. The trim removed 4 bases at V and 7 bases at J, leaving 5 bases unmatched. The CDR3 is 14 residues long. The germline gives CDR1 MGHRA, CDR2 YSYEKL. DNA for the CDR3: TGCGCCAGCAGCCGGACAGGGAGCGGTGAAAAACTGTTTTTT. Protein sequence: CASSRTGSGEKLFF.

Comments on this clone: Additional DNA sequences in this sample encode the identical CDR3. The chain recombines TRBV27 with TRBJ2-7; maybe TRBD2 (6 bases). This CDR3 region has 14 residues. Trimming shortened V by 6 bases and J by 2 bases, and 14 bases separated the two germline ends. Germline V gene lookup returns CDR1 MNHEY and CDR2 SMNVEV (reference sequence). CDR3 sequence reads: CASSLGAGPYEQYF. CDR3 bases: TGTGCCAGCAGCCTAGGTGCGGGACCCTACGAGCAGTACTTC.

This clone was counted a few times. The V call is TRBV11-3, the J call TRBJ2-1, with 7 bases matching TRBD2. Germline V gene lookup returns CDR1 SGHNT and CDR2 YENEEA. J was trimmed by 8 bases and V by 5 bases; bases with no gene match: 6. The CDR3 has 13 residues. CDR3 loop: CASSQGGSDEQFF. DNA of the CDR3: TGTGCCAGCAGCCAGGGAGGGAGTGATGAGCAGTTCTTC.

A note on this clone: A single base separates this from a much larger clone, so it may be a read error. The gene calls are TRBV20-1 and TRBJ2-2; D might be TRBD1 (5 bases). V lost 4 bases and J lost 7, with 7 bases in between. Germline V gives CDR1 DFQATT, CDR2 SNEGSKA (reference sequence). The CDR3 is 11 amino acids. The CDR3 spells CSATGYGELFF. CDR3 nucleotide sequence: TGCAGTGCTACAGGGTACGGGGAGCTGTTTTTT.

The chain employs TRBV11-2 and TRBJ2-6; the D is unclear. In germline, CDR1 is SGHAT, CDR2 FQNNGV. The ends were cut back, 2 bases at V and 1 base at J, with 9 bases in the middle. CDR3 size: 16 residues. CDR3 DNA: TGTGCCAGCAGCTTAAACGGAAGATCTGGGGCCAACGTCCTGACTTTC. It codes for CASSLNGRSGANVLTF.

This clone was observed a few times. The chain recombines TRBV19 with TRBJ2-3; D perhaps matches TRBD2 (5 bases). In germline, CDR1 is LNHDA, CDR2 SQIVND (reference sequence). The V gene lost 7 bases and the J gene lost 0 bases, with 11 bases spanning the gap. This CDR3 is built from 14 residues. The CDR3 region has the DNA TGTGCCAGTAAAAGGACTTCTAGCACAGATACGCAGTATTTT. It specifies CASKRTSSTDTQYF.

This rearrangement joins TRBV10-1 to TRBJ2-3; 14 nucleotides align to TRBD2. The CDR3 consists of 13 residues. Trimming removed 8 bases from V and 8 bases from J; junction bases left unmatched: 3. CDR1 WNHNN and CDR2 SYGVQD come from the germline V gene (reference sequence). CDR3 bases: TGCGCCAGCGGGACTAGCGGGAGAGGTACGCAGTATTTT. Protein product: CASGTSGRGTQYF.

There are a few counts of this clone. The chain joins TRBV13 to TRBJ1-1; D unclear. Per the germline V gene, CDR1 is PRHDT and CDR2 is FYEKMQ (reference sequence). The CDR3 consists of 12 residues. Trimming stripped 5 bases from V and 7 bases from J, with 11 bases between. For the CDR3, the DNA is TGTGCCAGCAGCCTCTATGTAGGTGAAGCTTTCTTT. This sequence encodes CASSLYVGEAFF.

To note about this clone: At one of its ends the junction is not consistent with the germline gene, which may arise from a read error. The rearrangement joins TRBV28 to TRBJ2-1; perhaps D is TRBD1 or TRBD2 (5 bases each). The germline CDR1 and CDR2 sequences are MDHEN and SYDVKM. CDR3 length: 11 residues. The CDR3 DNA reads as TGTGCCAGCAGTTTAGGGGGAGTCTGGGTCTTC. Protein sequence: CASSLGGVWVF. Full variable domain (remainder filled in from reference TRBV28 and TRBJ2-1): DVKVTQSSRYLVKRTGEKVFLECVQDMDHENMFWYRQDPGLGLRLIYFSYDVKMKEKGDIPEGYSVSREKKERFSLILESASTNQTSMYLCASSLGGVWVFGPGTRLTVL.

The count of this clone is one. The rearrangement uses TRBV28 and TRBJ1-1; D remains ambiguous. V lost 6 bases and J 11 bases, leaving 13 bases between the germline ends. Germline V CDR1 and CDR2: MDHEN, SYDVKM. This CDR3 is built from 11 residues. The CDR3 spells CASRTEGRAFF. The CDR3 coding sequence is TGTGCCAGCAGGACGGAGGGCCGGGCTTTCTTT.

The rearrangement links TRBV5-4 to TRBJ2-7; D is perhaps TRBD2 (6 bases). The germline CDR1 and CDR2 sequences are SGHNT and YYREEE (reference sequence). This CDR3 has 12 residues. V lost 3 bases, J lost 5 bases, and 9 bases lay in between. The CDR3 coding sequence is TGTGCCAGCAGCTCGGGGGTAGACGAGCAGTACTTC. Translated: CASSSGVDEQYF.

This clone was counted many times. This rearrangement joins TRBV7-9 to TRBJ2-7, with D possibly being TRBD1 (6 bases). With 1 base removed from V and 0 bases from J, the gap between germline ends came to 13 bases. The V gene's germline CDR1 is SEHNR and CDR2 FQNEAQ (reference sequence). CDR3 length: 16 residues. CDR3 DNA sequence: TGTGCCAGCAGCTTAGTCCTGGACAGTATCTCCTACGAGCAGTACTTC. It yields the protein CASSLVLDSISYEQYF.

CDR3: CASSRSSEGGWPYEQYF. The CDR3 DNA reads as TGCGCCAGCAGCCGCAGTTCGGAGGGAGGGTGGCCCTACGAGCAGTACTTC. V is TRBV4-1 and J is TRBJ2-7, with TRBD2 matching over 7 bases. Germline assignment: CDR1 MGHRA and CDR2 YSYEKL. This CDR3 contains 17 residues. Germline trimming cut 4 bases from V and 2 bases from J; bases unmatched to any gene: 14.

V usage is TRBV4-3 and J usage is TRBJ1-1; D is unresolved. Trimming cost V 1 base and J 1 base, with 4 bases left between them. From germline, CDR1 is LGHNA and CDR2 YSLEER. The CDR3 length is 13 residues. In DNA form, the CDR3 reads TGCGCCAGCAGCCAAGGGCGGAACACTGAAGCTTTCTTT. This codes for CASSQGRNTEAFF.

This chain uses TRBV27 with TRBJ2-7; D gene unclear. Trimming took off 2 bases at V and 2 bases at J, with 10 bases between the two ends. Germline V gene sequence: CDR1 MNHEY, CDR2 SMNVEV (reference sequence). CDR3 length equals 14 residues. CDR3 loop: CASSLEPIAYEQYF. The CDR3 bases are TGTGCCAGCAGTTTAGAACCGATCGCCTACGAGCAGTACTTC.

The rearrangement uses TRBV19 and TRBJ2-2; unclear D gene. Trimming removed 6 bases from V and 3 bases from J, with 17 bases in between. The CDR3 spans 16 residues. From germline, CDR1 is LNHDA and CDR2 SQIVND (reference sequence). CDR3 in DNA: TGTGCCAGTAGCCTGTTCCCCCAGCTAGACACCGGGGAGCTGTTTTTT. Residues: CASSLFPQLDTGELFF.

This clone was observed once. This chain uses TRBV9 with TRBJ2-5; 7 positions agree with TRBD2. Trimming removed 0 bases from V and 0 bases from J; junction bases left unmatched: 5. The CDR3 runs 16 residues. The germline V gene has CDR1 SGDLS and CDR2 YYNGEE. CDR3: CASSVAASGYQETQYF. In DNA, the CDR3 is TGTGCCAGCAGCGTAGCTGCTAGCGGCTACCAAGAGACCCAGTACTTC.

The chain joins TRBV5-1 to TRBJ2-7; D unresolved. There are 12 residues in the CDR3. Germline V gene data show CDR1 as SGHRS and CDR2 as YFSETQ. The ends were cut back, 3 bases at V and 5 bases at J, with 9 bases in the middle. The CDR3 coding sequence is TGCGCCAGCAGCTACGCGGCTGACGAGCAGTACTTC. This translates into CASSYAADEQYF.

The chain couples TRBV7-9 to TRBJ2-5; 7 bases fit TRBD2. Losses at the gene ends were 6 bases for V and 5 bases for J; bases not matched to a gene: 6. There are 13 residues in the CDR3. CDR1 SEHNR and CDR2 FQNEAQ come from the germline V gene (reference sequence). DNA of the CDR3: TGTGCCAGCAGGGGGAGGGGAGAGGAGACCCAGTACTTC. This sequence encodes CASRGRGEETQYF.

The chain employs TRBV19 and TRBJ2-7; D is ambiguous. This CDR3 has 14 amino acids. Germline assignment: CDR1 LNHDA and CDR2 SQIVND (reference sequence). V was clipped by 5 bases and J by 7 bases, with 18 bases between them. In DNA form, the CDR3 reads TGTGCCAGTAGTCCAGAGTGGGCCAACCAAGAGCAGTACTTC. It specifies CASSPEWANQEQYF.

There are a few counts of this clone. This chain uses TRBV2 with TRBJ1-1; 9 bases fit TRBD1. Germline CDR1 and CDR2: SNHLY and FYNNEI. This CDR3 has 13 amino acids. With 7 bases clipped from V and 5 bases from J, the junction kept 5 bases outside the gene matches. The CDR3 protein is CASTGTGRTEAFF. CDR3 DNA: TGTGCCAGCACCGGGACAGGGAGGACTGAAGCTTTCTTT.